The rows below give T cell receptor beta chains drawn from one sample of a study of blood T cell repertoires in COVID-19. Data came from immunoSEQ multiplex PCR; TCRdb stores just in-frame clones and leaves some out. The sample has 490,000 or so clones; approximately 91% are singletons. Source material: PBMCs or T cells enriched from blood (not recorded which). Receptors originate from a woman aged 55-69 years who had recovered from COVID-19. CDR3s include the opening cysteine and the closing phenylalanine or tryptophan. The D gene is left open where the match is weak. The size entry is marked missing in some rows and otherwise reads once, few, many or a size class.

TRBJ2-5	TRBV7-8	TRBD2	.	TGTGCCAGCAGCTTAGGAGTAGCGGGGGGGCTTCAAGAGACCCAGTACTTC	CASSLGVAGGLQETQYF
TRBJ1-1	TRBV4-1	TRBD1	.	TGCGCCAGCAGCCAGGCAGGGGGTTGGACTGAAGCTTTCTTT	CASSQAGGWTEAFF
TRBJ2-1	TRBV9	.	.	TGTGCCAGCAGCCCACGGACAAAAGGGTCCTACAATGAGCAGTTCTTC	CASSPRTKGSYNEQFF
TRBJ2-4	TRBV19	.	.	TGTGCCAGTAGTATGGGACAAACCAAAAACATTCAGTACTTC	CASSMGQTKNIQYF
TRBJ1-3	TRBV10-3	.	.	TGTGCCATCAGTGACCGGGGGGAAGCTGGAAACACCATATATTTT	CAISDRGEAGNTIYF
TRBJ2-3	TRBV11-2	.	.	TGTGCCAGCAGCTTAGAGGCACATTCTTTTGGCACAGATACGCAGTATTTT	CASSLEAHSFGTDTQYF
TRBJ2-4	TRBV23-1	.	.	TGCGCCAGCAGTCAACCGCGTAGGAGCGCGGCCAAAAACATTCAGTACTTC	CASSQPRRSAAKNIQYF
TRBJ2-5	TRBV20-1	.	.	TGCAGTGCTAGGGCCGGGGAGACCCAGTACTTC	CSARAGETQYF
TRBJ2-1	TRBV9	TRBD2	.	TGTGCCAGCAGCGTAATAGGGGCGGGGGGTGGTTACAATGAGCAGTTCTTC	CASSVIGAGGGYNEQFF
TRBJ1-4	TRBV5-6	.	.	TGTGCCAGCAGCTTCGGTTCCCTCTCCTTTGAAAAACTGTTTTTT	CASSFGSLSFEKLFF
TRBJ2-2	TRBV24-1	TRBD1	.	TGTGCCACCAGTGATCCGGGACAGGGGAACACCGGGGAGCTGTTTTTT	CATSDPGQGNTGELFF
TRBJ2-5	TRBV3-1/TRBV3-2	TRBD2	once	TGTGCCAGCAGCCAAGGGGAAGCGGGGAGGACCCAGTACTTC	CASSQGEAGRTQYF
TRBJ2-7	TRBV20-1	.	.	TGCAGTGCTAGAGCAGGGTACGAGCAGTACTTC	CSARAGYEQYF
TRBJ1-1	TRBV10-3	.	.	TGTGCCATCAGTGAATACACCGCGAACACTGAAGCTTTCTTT	CAISEYTANTEAFF
TRBJ2-1	TRBV12-3/TRBV12-4	.	.	TGTGCCAGCAGTTCAGACAGACCTAATGAGCAGTTCTTC	CASSSDRPNEQFF
TRBJ1-4	TRBV3-1/TRBV3-2	.	.	TGTGCCAGCAGCCAAGATCCCAGATCGTTGGTTACTAATGAAAAACTGTTTTTT	CASSQDPRSLVTNEKLFF
TRBJ1-1	TRBV5-1	TRBD1	.	TGCGCCAGCAGCCAGGGACAGTTTATGAACACTGAAGCTTTCTTT	CASSQGQFMNTEAFF
TRBJ1-4	TRBV4-1	TRBD1	.	TGCGCCAGCAGCCTACTAGACAGGGAAGGGGTCGAAAAACTGTTTTTT	CASSLLDREGVEKLFF
TRBJ1-2	TRBV19	.	.	TGTGCCAGTACTCCATTCGGGACATCGCTAAACTATGGCTACACCTTC	CASTPFGTSLNYGYTF
TRBJ2-7	TRBV2	.	few	TGTGCCAGCAGTGAACTCCTTTCCAGTACCGAGCAGTACTTC	CASSELLSSTEQYF
TRBJ1-2	TRBV2	TRBD1	.	TGTGCCAGCAGTGACAGGGGGCAGGGGAATGGCTACACCTTC	CASSDRGQGNGYTF
TRBJ2-3	TRBV11-3	.	.	TGTGCCAGCAGCTTCGGGGTTCTTAGCACAGATACGCAGTATTTT	CASSFGVLSTDTQYF
TRBJ2-1	TRBV7-2	TRBD1	many	TGTGCCAGCAGCAAGACAGGGAACAATGAGCAGTTCTTC	CASSKTGNNEQFF
TRBJ2-4	TRBV7-9	.	.	TGTGCCAGCAGCGCAACAGGGATCTCGGAAAACATTCAGTACTTC	CASSATGISENIQYF
TRBJ2-3	TRBV18	TRBD2	.	TGTGCCAGCTCACCACGTAGGACCAGCGGGGGGGTGACAGATACGCAGTATTTT	CASSPRRTSGGVTDTQYF
TRBJ2-7	TRBV24-1	TRBD1	.	TGTGCCACCAGTCCAACAGGGGGCCACGAGCAGTACTTC	CATSPTGGHEQYF
TRBJ2-6	TRBV5-6	.	.	TGTGCCAGCAGCCTCCGGGTCGGTACCTCTGGGGCCAACGTCCTGACTTTC	CASSLRVGTSGANVLTF
TRBJ1-6	TRBV5-4	.	.	TGTGCCAGCAGCTTGAAGGGACACTATAATTCACCCCTCCACTTT	CASSLKGHYNSPLHF
TRBJ2-3	TRBV27	TRBD2	.	TGTGCCAGCAGTTTCGGACTAGCGGGGGGGCCAGATACGCAGTATTTT	CASSFGLAGGPDTQYF
TRBJ1-2	TRBV5-6	.	.	TGTGCCAGCAGCTTATACAAAAACTATGGCTACACCTTC	CASSLYKNYGYTF
TRBJ1-5	TRBV7-2	.	.	TGTGCCAGCAGCCACAGGGAGTATCAGCCCCAGCATTTT	CASSHREYQPQHF
TRBJ1-2	TRBV5-1	.	.	TGCGCCAGCGGGGAAGGGCCAGGGGACTATGGCTACACCTTC	CASGEGPGDYGYTF
TRBJ1-2	TRBV6-5	.	.	TGTGCCAGCAGTTACCCAAGCGGCTATGGCTACACCTTC	CASSYPSGYGYTF
TRBJ1-1	TRBV6-5	.	.	TGTGCCACCGGGACAACAATCGAAGCTTTCTTT	CATGTTIEAFF
TRBJ2-3	TRBV9	TRBD2	.	TGTGCCAGCAGCGTAGCTTGGACTAGCGGGGGGACAGATACGCAGTATTTT	CASSVAWTSGGTDTQYF
TRBJ2-3	TRBV14	TRBD2	.	TGTGCCAGCCGCCTAGCGGGGGGCTCAGATACGCAGTATTTT	CASRLAGGSDTQYF
TRBJ2-3	TRBV3-1/TRBV3-2	TRBD2	.	TGTGCCAGCAGCCAAAAGAGACGGGCGAGAGCGGGAGGAACCCCGCAGTATTTT	CASSQKRRARAGGTPQYF
TRBJ2-7	TRBV27	.	.	TGTGCCAGCAGAAGGGCAGGGTGGTACGAGCAGTACTTC	CASRRAGWYEQYF
TRBJ2-5	TRBV3-1/TRBV3-2	.	once	TGTGCCAGCAGCCACCGCCACGCAGGGACACAAGAGACCCAGTACTTC	CASSHRHAGTQETQYF
TRBJ1-5	TRBV2	TRBD1	.	TGTGCCAGCAGAGTCCGGGACAGTCTCAATCAGCCCCAGCATTTT	CASRVRDSLNQPQHF
TRBJ2-3	TRBV6-2/TRBV6-3	.	.	TGTGCCAGCAGTTACTTCCGGGCAGATACGCAGTATTTT	CASSYFRADTQYF
TRBJ2-1	TRBV10-1	TRBD2	.	TGCGCCAGCAGTACGGACGAGGCCGGGGGGAATGAGCAGTTCTTC	CASSTDEAGGNEQFF
TRBJ2-2	TRBV4-1	TRBD2	.	TGCGCCAGCAGCCCACTAGCGGGGGCGACCACCGGGGAGCTGTTTTTT	CASSPLAGATTGELFF
TRBJ2-3	TRBV10-3	TRBD2	.	TGTGCCATCAGCCCAGCGGGGTCTAGCACAGATACGCAGTATTTT	CAISPAGSSTDTQYF
TRBJ1-6	TRBV2	.	.	TGTGCCAGCAGAATTTTGGGGCAGAATTCACCCCTCCACTTT	CASRILGQNSPLHF
TRBJ2-2	TRBV2	TRBD2	few	TGTGCCAGCAGGGGACTAGCGGGGGGCACCGGGGAGCTGTTTTTT	CASRGLAGGTGELFF
TRBJ1-1	TRBV5-1	.	.	TGCGCCAGCAGCTTGAAACAGGGTCCGGGGACTGAAGCTTTCTTT	CASSLKQGPGTEAFF
TRBJ1-1	TRBV5-1	TRBD1	.	TGCGCCAGCAGCTCGGACAGGGGAGTTGAAGCTTTCTTT	CASSSDRGVEAFF
TRBJ2-6	TRBV6-5	.	.	TGTGCCACCGGGTCCTTAGGCGGGGCCAACGTCCTGACTTTC	CATGSLGGANVLTF
TRBJ1-6	TRBV4-1	.	.	TGCGCCAGCAGCCAAGATAGTTGGAGAAATTCACCCCTCCACTTT	CASSQDSWRNSPLHF
TRBJ1-1	TRBV2	TRBD1	.	TGTGCCAGCCCCGAAGGGGACAGGGGTGAAACTGAAGCTTTCTTT	CASPEGDRGETEAFF
TRBJ2-6	TRBV5-8	TRBD1	.	TGTGCCAGCAGCTTGCCCTGGGGCAGGGGGCACTCTGGGGCCAACGTCCTGACTTTC	CASSLPWGRGHSGANVLTF
TRBJ1-6	TRBV11-2	.	few	TGTGCCAGCAGCTTAGAGGTCCGGAATTCACCCCTCCACTTT	CASSLEVRNSPLHF
TRBJ2-1	TRBV29-1	.	few	TGCAGCGTTGAAGCCCCCGCTCTAGCGTCTTTGGCATACAATGAGCAGTTCTTC	CSVEAPALASLAYNEQFF
TRBJ2-7	TRBV24-1	.	.	TGTGCCACCAGTGACGGTGGACAGCTAACCCAACAGTACTTC	CATSDGGQLTQQYF
TRBJ2-4	TRBV2	TRBD1	.	TGTGCCAGCAGTGAACCGGGGACAGTCAAAAACATTCAGTACTTC	CASSEPGTVKNIQYF
TRBJ2-7	TRBV5-6	TRBD1	.	TGTGCCAGCAGCTTAACCGGGACAGGTGGCAGCGGGCAGTACTTC	CASSLTGTGGSGQYF
TRBJ1-1	TRBV18	TRBD1	.	TGTGCCAGCTCACCAGACAGGGGCGTCACTGAAGCTTTCTTT	CASSPDRGVTEAFF
TRBJ2-3	TRBV5-1	.	.	TGCGCCAGCAGCTTGGAGGCGGTCTCCGCGGCAGATACGCAGTATTTT	CASSLEAVSAADTQYF